The next 16 T cell receptor beta chains were all read from a single sample in a study of blood T cells in healthy people across ages (dated by TCRdb to the mid-2010s). The library was built by means of 5' RACE. The instrument was an Illumina HiSeq 2500. A second PCR of about 6 to 11 cycles was performed with a sample-barcoded 5' primer and a J-beta primer mix. The public reads were reanalyzed by TCRdb: fastp trimming at Q25, MiXCR alignment, in-frame beta chains only. Merged by CDR3 protein, the rows form single entries marked with the most common genes and DNA. The sample profile shows around 1.5 million distinct CDR3 sequences; 30% to 40% of them were found once. About 11% of the sample lies in the top ten. The specimen was blood. The receptors stem from a woman aged 25-40 years in good health.

The V call is TRBV9, the J call TRBJ1-2, with 8 positions matching TRBD1. The CDR3 is 16 amino acids. V lost 0 bases to trimming and J lost 8 bases; unmatched junction nucleotides: 12. CDR1 and CDR2 (germline): SGDLS, YYNGEE. CDR3 protein: CASSVVPMDRVGGYTF. The CDR3 bases are TGTGCCAGCAGCGTAGTTCCCATGGACAGGGTCGGAGGCTACACCTTC. Full variable domain (rest looked up from reference TRBV9 and TRBJ1-2): DSGVTQTPKHLITATGQRVTLRCSPRSGDLSVYWYQQSLDQGLQFLIQYYNGEERAKGNILERFSAQQFPDLHSELNLSSLELGDSALYFCASSVVPMDRVGGYTFGSGTRLTVV.

This clonotype was counted only a few times. The chain couples TRBV12-3 or TRBV12-4 to TRBJ2-1, with D hard to call. V lost 6 bases, J lost 1 base, and 13 bases lay in between. The CDR3 consists of 15 residues. The CDR3 DNA reads as TGTGCCAGCAGCCCCGGACGGCCATCCTACAATGAGCAGTTCTTC. Translation gives CASSPGRPSYNEQFF.

A few counts support this clonotype. V gene TRBV9 combines with J gene TRBJ2-7; TRBD2 aligns across 11 bases. V shed 4 bases, J shed 4 bases, and the junction held 4 bases outside the gene matches. The germline gives CDR1 SGDLS, CDR2 YYNGEE. CDR3 size: 14 residues. CDR3 residues: CASSPVAGGYEQYF. CDR3 nucleotides: TGTGCCAGCAGCCCGGTAGCGGGAGGGTACGAGCAGTACTTC.

This rearrangement joins TRBV18 to TRBJ2-7, with 9 bases fitting TRBD1. Germline CDR1 and CDR2: KGHSH and LQKENI. J gave up 4 bases and V 4 bases, and 14 bases lay outside the gene matches. The CDR3 has 17 residues. CDR3 DNA: TGTGCCAGCTCACACACCATCCCCGGGACAGGGAAGTACGAGCAGTACTTC. Protein product: CASSHTIPGTGKYEQYF.

J is TRBJ1-1 and V is TRBV13, with no clear D. Germline lookup yields CDR1 PRHDT and CDR2 FYEKMQ (reference sequence). The length of the CDR3 is 15 residues. The V and J ends lost 5 bases and 4 bases respectively, with 17 bases between them. This CDR3 reads CASSKVLEGTTEAFF. The CDR3 bases are TGTGCCAGCAGCAAAGTGTTGGAGGGAACCACTGAAGCTTTCTTT.

The chain uses TRBV28 and TRBJ2-7; a possible D gene is TRBD1 (5 bases). V shed 2 bases and J shed 2 bases, with 10 bases lying between them. CDR3 length: 14 amino acids. The germline V gene has CDR1 MDHEN and CDR2 SYDVKM. The CDR3 region has the DNA TGTGCCAGCAGTTTACAGGACACCGCCTACGAGCAGTACTTC. It encodes CASSLQDTAYEQYF. The full variable domain, in which reference TRBV28 and TRBJ2-7 provide the parts outside the CDR3, is DVKVTQSSRYLVKRTGEKVFLECVQDMDHENMFWYRQDPGLGLRLIYFSYDVKMKEKGDIPEGYSVSREKKERFSLILESASTNQTSMYLCASSLQDTAYEQYFGPGTRLTVT.

This clonotype was recorded at least ten times. The chain is built from TRBV9 and TRBJ2-7; D gene uncertain. The V gene lost 0 bases and the J gene lost 5 bases, with 3 bases spanning the gap. The CDR3 has 11 residues. From germline, CDR1 is SGDLS and CDR2 YYNGEE. For the CDR3, the DNA is TGTGCCAGCAGCGTAGGGAACGAGCAGTACTTC. Translated: CASSVGNEQYF.

This clonotype occurred a few times. V gene TRBV10-3 combines with J gene TRBJ2-4, with D perhaps TRBD2 (5 bases). The CDR3 contains 14 residues. Germline CDR1 is ENHRY and CDR2 is SYGVKD. The V and J ends lost 3 bases and 8 bases respectively, with 14 bases between them. CDR3 sequence: CAISDDKTGDIQYF. In DNA, the CDR3 is TGTGCCATCAGTGATGACAAAACCGGGGACATTCAGTACTTC.

The chain recombines TRBV29-1 with TRBJ1-2; the D is unclear. Germline lookup yields CDR1 SQVTM and CDR2 ANQGSEA. This CDR3 is built from 11 residues. V was clipped by 8 bases and J by 5 bases, with 12 bases between them. CDR3 region: CSTGREYGYTF. The CDR3 nucleotides read TGCAGCACCGGGAGGGAGTATGGCTACACCTTC.

This clonotype has at least ten counts. The gene calls are TRBV13 and TRBJ2-7; TRBD2 matches at 15 bases. The V segment lost 4 bases and the J segment 10 bases; nucleotides outside the gene matches: 5. This CDR3 contains 14 residues. Germline V gene sequence: CDR1 PRHDT, CDR2 FYEKMQ (reference sequence). The chain's CDR3 is CASSSRGLAGGQYF. CDR3 DNA: TGTGCCAGCAGCTCCCGGGGACTAGCGGGAGGACAGTACTTC.

The chain recombines TRBV10-3 with TRBJ1-2; TRBD1 matches 9 bases. The CDR3 consists of 12 residues. Germline CDR1 is ENHRY and CDR2 is SYGVKD. V gave up 4 bases and J gave up 8 bases; unmatched junction bases: 2. In DNA form, the CDR3 reads TGTGCCATCAGTGGGGACAGGGCCGGCTACACCTTC. This gives the protein CAISGDRAGYTF.

This clonotype came up a few times. The CDR3 loop is CASSQFGTGIPYEQFF. CDR3 sequence (DNA): TGTGCCAGCAGTCAATTCGGGACAGGGATCCCGTACGAGCAGTTCTTC. The gene calls are TRBV2 and TRBJ2-1; TRBD1 aligns across 9 bases. Germline lookup yields CDR1 SNHLY and CDR2 FYNNEI. The CDR3 extends over 16 amino acids. The trim removed 5 bases at V and 10 bases at J, leaving 15 bases unmatched.

J is TRBJ2-7 and V is TRBV3-1; TRBD1 agrees at 7 bases. J lost 2 bases, V lost 3 bases, and 7 bases had no gene match. Germline V lookup: CDR1 LGHDT, CDR2 YNNKEL (reference sequence). This CDR3 is 15 amino acids long. This CDR3 is CASSQLGTATYEQYF. CDR3 DNA: TGTGCCAGCAGCCAGCTCGGGACAGCTACCTACGAGCAGTACTTC.

In its sample, this clonotype was seen a few times. The chain uses TRBV9 and TRBJ2-7; 12 bases match TRBD2. J gave up 1 base and V 0 bases, and 8 bases lay outside the gene matches. Germline assignment: CDR1 SGDLS and CDR2 YYNGEE. This CDR3 is built from 18 residues. CDR3: CASSVGASGGARSYEQYF. The CDR3 DNA reads TGTGCCAGCAGCGTAGGAGCTAGCGGGGGGGCCAGGTCCTACGAGCAGTACTTC.

The J gene is TRBJ2-5, the V gene TRBV6-2 or TRBV6-3, with D maybe TRBD1 (5 bases). The V gene's germline CDR1 is MNHEY and CDR2 SVGEGT. This CDR3 is 14 amino acids long. The V gene lost 6 bases and the J gene lost 11 bases, with 22 bases spanning the gap. The CDR3 DNA reads TGTGCCAGCAGGCCAGGGTCTCCAGGACCCCAGCAGTACTTC. Amino acid sequence: CASRPGSPGPQQYF.

The gene calls are TRBV12-3 or TRBV12-4 and TRBJ2-1; tentatively, D is TRBD2 (6 bases). Trimming shortened V by 6 bases and J by 7 bases, and 19 bases separated the two germline ends. The CDR3 has 15 amino acids. This CDR3 is CASSPGLAEGNEQFF. In DNA form, the CDR3 reads TGTGCCAGCAGCCCCGGGTTAGCGGAGGGGAATGAGCAGTTCTTC.